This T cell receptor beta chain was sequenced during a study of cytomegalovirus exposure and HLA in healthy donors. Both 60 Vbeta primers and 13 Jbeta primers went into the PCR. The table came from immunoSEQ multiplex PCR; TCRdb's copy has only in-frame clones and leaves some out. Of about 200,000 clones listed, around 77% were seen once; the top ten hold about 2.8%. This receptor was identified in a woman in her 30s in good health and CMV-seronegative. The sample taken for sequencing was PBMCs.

The CDR3 region has the DNA TGTGCCAGCAGTTACCGGGACAGGGGGCGGGGGGGCTACACCTTC. Its translation is CASSYRDRGRGGYTF. V usage is TRBV27 and J usage is TRBJ1-2; 12 nucleotides match TRBD1. V dropped 4 bases and J dropped 8; count of bases not matched to a gene: 8. The CDR3 runs to 15 residues. Germline lookup yields CDR1 MNHEY and CDR2 SMNVEV (reference sequence).